This is a list of T cell receptor beta chains from one sample in a study of CD8 T cells in ankylosing spondylitis. TCRdb re-derived calls from the 5' RACE reads in MiXCR, one entry per CDR3 protein. Among roughly 280,000 distinct CDR3 sequences listed, 20% were seen once. Material: blood, either unsorted or a sorted T cell fraction (not recorded which). These receptors all come from a male donor with ankylosing spondylitis or in good health (not recorded which). Each CDR3 is given with its conserved first and last residue. The order of the fields is J gene, V gene, CDR3 protein.

TRBJ2-2,TRBV11-1,CASSSPPGHGSDTGELFF
TRBJ1-5,TRBV28,CASSLQQGAGNQPQHF
TRBJ2-2,TRBV6-1,CASLAGPGELFF
TRBJ2-5,TRBV15,CATANRGNQETQYF
TRBJ1-3,TRBV10-3,CAIRRTGAGNTIYF
TRBJ1-6,TRBV4-1,CASSQDWLRTGGSPLHF
TRBJ2-1,TRBV12-3/TRBV12-4,CASSFRTSGGSLFSYNEQFF
TRBJ2-1,TRBV12-3/TRBV12-4,CASSLRQGAEQFF
TRBJ2-5,TRBV5-5,CASSSETGYQAQYF
TRBJ1-2,TRBV28,CASSPLGTGYGYTF
TRBJ1-6,TRBV5-1,CASRDALRNNSPLHF
TRBJ2-1,TRBV5-1,CASSTSGIRTLNEQFF
TRBJ2-3,TRBV14,CASSQPLGQAPQYF
TRBJ1-2,TRBV4-1,CASSQERGGDYGYTF
TRBJ1-5,TRBV4-1,CASSQEGLGGNQPQHF
TRBJ1-1,TRBV12-3/TRBV12-4,CASTWDSMNTEAFF
TRBJ2-5,TRBV7-2,CASSPQTLQGTQYF